This paragraph covers one TCR beta chain sequence. The data were obtained in a study of blood T cell repertoires in COVID-19. About the study: Italy, Spain and the United States were the sources of the convalescent and acute COVID-19 samples. In each case, the material was cDNA or gDNA derived from T cells, B-cell-depleted T cells, or PBMCs.

Authors' methods: Nucleated cell number was recorded as an estimate derived from reference gene primer amplification. The table came from immunoSEQ multiplex PCR; TCRdb's copy has only in-frame clones and leaves some out. Clone size and the V and J calls come from that table; the DNA yielded D and trimming. The data show about 94,000 clones, with roughly 84% seen just once and about 6.3% held by the top ten. The length of the CDR3 is 17 residues. Deletions cut 3 bases from V and 0 bases from J, with 15 bases between. Germline loops: CDR1 LNHDA, CDR2 SQIVND (reference sequence). This chain joins TRBV19 and TRBJ1-5, with D possibly matching TRBD1 (5 bases). The origin of this receptor is a man in his sixties with acute or convalescent COVID-19. The sample was peripheral blood. The CDR3 sequence is CASSIMGGSVSNQPQHF. CDR3 in DNA: TGTGCCAGTAGTATTATGGGGGGTTCGGTTAGCAATCAGCCCCAGCATTTT. The full variable domain, completed using reference TRBV19 and TRBJ1-5, is DGGITQSPKYLFRKEGQNVTLSCEQNLNHDAMYWYRQDPGQGLRLIYYSQIVNDFQKGDIAEGYSVSREKKESFPLTVTSAQKNPTAFYLCASSIMGGSVSNQPQHFGDGTRLSIL.